The clone carrying this T cell receptor (beta chain) was counted once. Germline CDR1 and CDR2: LGHNA and YSLEER. Trimming cost V 1 base and J 7 bases, with 14 bases left between them. The CDR3 length is 15 residues. This record comes from a study of Ad26.COV2.S vaccination and SARS-CoV-2 variants. Only in-frame clones appear in the TCRdb table, and some are missing; sequencing was by immunoSEQ multiplex PCR. The table shows some 390,000 clones, with 75% to 90% occurring only once. The treatment: some 19 received Ad26.COV2.S at low or high dose, single or two shots; roughly 5 received placebo; per-sample allocation not given. Specimen acquisition occurred on day 63 following the initial vaccine or placebo injection.

This specimen was peripheral blood, taken in a trial of Ad26.COV2.S vaccine versus placebo. The origin of this receptor is a person aged 18-60 years who received the Ad26.COV2.S COVID-19 vaccine or a placebo. The chain uses TRBV4-3 and TRBJ2-1; D tentatively fits TRBD1 or TRBD2 (5 bases each). CDR3 nucleotide sequence: TGCGCCAGCAGCCAAGCCGCCAGGGAGTCGAATGAGCAGTTCTTC. Encoded protein: CASSQAARESNEQFF.